Listed below are T cell receptor beta chains from one sample, sequenced in a study of shared clonotypes between healthy human individuals. This table comes from immunoSEQ multiplex PCR, and its TCRdb copy is limited to in-frame clones, with some not included. In the table there are about 1.5 million clones, roughly 98% of which are singletons. Sequencing input: naive CD4+ T cells sorted from blood. These receptors originate from a man younger than 40 in good health. Both conserved end residues are part of each CDR3. D genes are given only for firm matches. Size values are once, few and many counts, or a class for expanded clones, and some rows have none.

clone_size j_call v_call d_call cdr3_aa cdr3_nt
NA TRBJ1-1 TRBV15 TRBD1 CATSRDSGTGGSEAFF TGTGCCACCAGCAGAGATTCCGGGACAGGGGGCTCTGAAGCTTTCTTT
NA TRBJ1-5 TRBV7-2 NA CASSPEDSLNQPQHF TGTGCCAGCAGCCCCGAGGACAGTCTCAATCAGCCCCAGCATTTT
NA TRBJ2-5 TRBV18 TRBD1 CASSPPTGAGETQYF TGTGCCAGCTCACCCCCGACAGGGGCGGGCGAGACCCAGTACTTC
NA TRBJ2-1 TRBV18 TRBD2 CASSRYGTSGTYNEQFF TGTGCCAGCTCACGTTACGGGACTAGCGGTACCTACAATGAGCAGTTCTTC
NA TRBJ2-3 TRBV18 NA CASSPFVGNTDTQYF TGTGCCAGCTCACCATTCGTCGGCAACACAGATACGCAGTATTTT
NA TRBJ1-5 TRBV5-5 NA CASSPAPGSHQPQHF TGTGCCAGCAGCCCGGCACCAGGGTCCCATCAGCCCCAGCATTTT
NA TRBJ2-2 TRBV5-1 TRBD2 CASSKLAGETGELFF TGCGCCAGCAGCAAACTAGCGGGAGAGACCGGGGAGCTGTTTTTT
NA TRBJ2-4 TRBV5-4 NA CASSLDATAKNIQYF TGTGCCAGCAGCTTGGATGCGACAGCCAAAAACATTCAGTACTTC
NA TRBJ1-1 TRBV7-9 NA CASSLDSEAFF TGTGCCAGCAGCTTAGACTCTGAAGCTTTCTTT
NA TRBJ1-2 TRBV6-5 NA CASSSDRGITF TGTGCCAGCAGCTCTGATCGAGGGATCACCTTC
NA TRBJ1-3 TRBV19 NA CASRSDGSSGNTIYF TGTGCCAGTCGCTCTGACGGTAGCTCTGGAAACACCATATATTTT
NA TRBJ2-7 TRBV6-1 NA CASSESLVEIAMEQYF TGTGCCAGCAGTGAATCCCTTGTGGAGATAGCTATGGAGCAGTACTTC
NA TRBJ1-2 TRBV9 NA CASSVEGMGYGYTF TGTGCCAGCAGCGTAGAGGGGATGGGCTATGGCTACACCTTC
NA TRBJ2-6 TRBV6-5 NA CASSYGLGGGANVLTF TGTGCCAGCAGTTACGGGTTAGGGGGTGGGGCCAACGTCCTGACTTTC
NA TRBJ1-1 TRBV28 NA CASSLTTEAFF TGTGCCAGCAGTCTCACTACTGAAGCTTTCTTT
NA TRBJ2-7 TRBV5-1 NA CASSLVQGHEQYF TGCGCCAGCAGCTTGGTCCAAGGCCACGAGCAGTACTTC
few TRBJ1-3 TRBV6-5 TRBD1 CASRKQGVGNTIYF TGTGCCAGCAGAAAACAGGGGGTTGGAAACACCATATATTTT
NA TRBJ2-5 TRBV29-1 NA CSVTPRTSQETQYF TGCAGCGTGACCCCCCGTACGTCCCAAGAGACCCAGTACTTC
NA TRBJ2-5 TRBV10-1 NA CASSRDGNEETQYF TGCGCCAGCAGTCGAGACGGGAACGAAGAGACCCAGTACTTC
NA TRBJ1-3 TRBV29-1 NA CSAALSSGNTIYF TGCAGCGCGGCCCTCAGCTCTGGAAACACCATATATTTT
once TRBJ2-2 TRBV29-1 TRBD1 CSFGTGQGMNTGELFF TGCAGCTTCGGAACGGGACAGGGGATGAACACCGGGGAGCTGTTTTTT
NA TRBJ2-3 TRBV2 NA CASSPLGTITDTQYF TGTGCCAGCAGTCCACTAGGAACTATCACAGATACGCAGTATTTT
NA TRBJ1-4 TRBV27 NA CASSLLGVHSPAANEKLFF TGTGCCAGCAGTTTACTGGGGGTACACTCCCCTGCGGCTAATGAAAAACTGTTTTTT